The 13 T cell receptor beta chains presented below share a single source sample, sequenced in a study of cytomegalovirus exposure and HLA in healthy donors. Primers for the PCR totalled 60 Vbeta and 13 Jbeta. The assay was immunoSEQ multiplex PCR, and TCRdb's table has in-frame clones only and misses some. The sample includes around 200,000 clones, 79% of them seen just once. Specimen: PBMCs. The receptors were gathered from a woman aged 25-40 years in good health and CMV-seropositive.

This clone showed up just once. The chain carries TRBV30 and TRBJ2-7, with 7 nucleotides matching TRBD2. J lost 7 bases, V lost 2 bases, and 8 bases had no gene match. This CDR3 is built from 13 residues. Germline CDR1 reads GTSNPN; CDR2 reads SVGIG (reference sequence). The chain's CDR3 is CAWSSAAGWEQYF. CDR3 coding DNA: TGTGCCTGGAGTTCCGCAGCGGGATGGGAGCAGTACTTC. The full variable domain, with the rest looked up from reference TRBV30 and TRBJ2-7, is SQTIHQWPATLVQPVGSPLSLECTVEGTSNPNLYWYRQAAGRGLQLLFYSVGIGQISSEVPQNLSASRPQDRQFILSSKKLLLSDSGFYLCAWSSAAGWEQYFGPGTRLTVT.

The V and J genes are TRBV10-3 and TRBJ2-1, with D possibly TRBD2 on 6 matching bases. The CDR3 length is 16 residues. CDR1 and CDR2 (germline): ENHRY, SYGVKD. V was shortened by 3 bases and J by 6 bases, with 18 bases between the two germline ends. The CDR3 DNA reads as TGTGCCATCAGTGATGCAAGATCACGGGGGAGCAATGAGCAGTTCTTC. This encodes CAISDARSRGSNEQFF.

The chain uses TRBV5-1 and TRBJ2-1; TRBD2 matches at 12 bases. CDR3 size: 18 residues. Germline CDR1 and CDR2: SGHRS and YFSETQ. The junction had 10 bases not matched to a gene; V was cut back by 0 bases and J by 6 bases. CDR3 loop: CASSLVGLAGGISNEQFF. CDR3 DNA: TGCGCCAGCAGCTTGGTAGGGCTAGCGGGAGGGATTAGCAATGAGCAGTTCTTC. The full variable domain, rest sourced from reference TRBV5-1 and TRBJ2-1, is KAGVTQTPRYLIKTRGQQVTLSCSPISGHRSVSWYQQTPGQGLQFLFEYFSETQRNKGNFPGRFSGRQFSNSRSEMNVSTLELGDSALYLCASSLVGLAGGISNEQFFGPGTRLTVL.

In the case of this clone: Other nucleotide sequences in the sample specify the same CDR3. The rearrangement links TRBV7-7 to TRBJ2-7; D is possibly TRBD2 (6 bases). Germline CDR1 SSHAT, CDR2 FNYEAQ (reference sequence). The CDR3 has 14 residues. The ends were cut back, 4 bases at V and 2 bases at J, with 12 bases in the middle. Here the CDR3 DNA reads TGTGCCAGCAGCTCCCGGGACTCCCCCTACGAGCAGTACTTC. It is translated as CASSSRDSPYEQYF.

V gene TRBV14 combines with J gene TRBJ2-1; D is ambiguous. From germline, CDR1 is SGHDN and CDR2 FVKESK. This CDR3 has 14 residues. Trimming took 2 bases from V and 8 from J, leaving 13 bases between them. The CDR3 here is CASSQLLGLYEQFF. The CDR3 DNA sequence: TGTGCCAGCAGCCAACTCCTAGGTCTGTATGAGCAGTTCTTC.

CDR3 nucleotides: TGTGCCAGCAGCCCCCCCTCCCCCGTAGGGACTAGCGGGGGTAGCACAGATACGCAGTATTTT. As protein: CASSPPSPVGTSGGSTDTQYF. This rearrangement joins TRBV7-8 to TRBJ2-3, with TRBD2 matching over 14 bases. CDR3 length: 21 residues. CDR1 is SGHVS, CDR2 FQNEAQ, per germline. V shed 5 bases and J 0 bases; nucleotides not matched to a gene: 16.

This clone was seen just once. The chain employs TRBV11-2 and TRBJ1-1, with D possibly TRBD1 on 5 matching bases. The CDR3 runs 15 residues. With 1 base removed from V and 5 bases from J, the gap between germline ends came to 14 bases. The germline V gene encodes CDR1 SGHAT and CDR2 FQNNGV. CDR3 bases: TGTGCCAGCAGCTTAGTGCCGGTGGGGGGGACTGAAGCTTTCTTT. Protein: CASSLVPVGGTEAFF.

The rearrangement uses TRBV11-2 and TRBJ1-1; 7 positions agree with TRBD1. CDR1 and CDR2 from the germline V gene are SGHAT and FQNNGV. J gave up 1 base and V 5 bases, and 10 bases lay outside the gene matches. This CDR3 comprises 16 residues. The CDR3 region has the DNA TGTGCCAGCAGCCTTCCTCCATGGACAGGGAACACTGAAGCTTTCTTT. This gives the protein CASSLPPWTGNTEAFF.

Concerning this clone: The sample holds other DNA sequences that translate to the same CDR3. The gene calls are TRBV9 and TRBJ2-7, with 7 nucleotides matching TRBD1. Trimming at V came to 3 bases and at J to 2 bases, leaving 5 bases not matched to a gene. From germline, CDR1 is SGDLS and CDR2 YYNGEE. CDR3 length: 14 amino acids. The CDR3, as DNA: TGTGCCAGCAGCGAACAGACAGGGCCCTACGAGCAGTACTTC. This sequence encodes CASSEQTGPYEQYF.

V usage is TRBV7-7 and J usage is TRBJ2-3; TRBD2 agrees at 11 bases. This CDR3 is 15 amino acids long. Trimming at V came to 5 bases and at J to 4 bases, leaving 5 bases not matched to a gene. Looked up from germline, CDR1 is SSHAT and CDR2 is FNYEAQ (reference sequence). In nucleotides, the CDR3 is TGTGCCAGCAGCCCGAGACTAGCGGGACCAGATACGCAGTATTTT. Translated: CASSPRLAGPDTQYF.

V usage is TRBV2 and J usage is TRBJ1-6; D is ambiguous. The CDR3 totals 12 residues. Between the trimmed V and J ends, which lost 8 bases and 8 bases, there was a span of 10 bases. Per germline, CDR1 SNHLY and CDR2 FYNNEI. CDR3 sequence reads: CASYREYSPLHF. DNA of the CDR3: TGTGCCAGCTACCGGGAGTATTCACCCCTCCACTTT. The full variable domain, rest sourced from reference TRBV2 and TRBJ1-6, is EPEVTQTPSHQVTQMGQEVILRCVPISNHLYFYWYRQILGQKVEFLVSFYNNEISEKSEIFDDQFSVERPDGSNFTLKIRSTKLEDSAMYFCASYREYSPLHFGNGTRLTVT.

The chain joins TRBV5-1 to TRBJ1-4; 9 bases align to TRBD1. Per germline, CDR1 SGHRS and CDR2 YFSETQ. The CDR3 has 14 residues. V lost 3 bases to trimming and J lost 7 bases; unmatched junction nucleotides: 4. Here the CDR3 reads CASSSGTGLEKLFF. CDR3 bases: TGCGCCAGCAGCTCCGGGACAGGGCTTGAAAAACTGTTTTTT. The full variable domain, rest sourced from reference TRBV5-1 and TRBJ1-4, is KAGVTQTPRYLIKTRGQQVTLSCSPISGHRSVSWYQQTPGQGLQFLFEYFSETQRNKGNFPGRFSGRQFSNSRSEMNVSTLELGDSALYLCASSSGTGLEKLFFGSGTQLSVL.

The CDR3 is CASSLLYSQPQHF. CDR3 sequence (DNA): TGTGCCAGCAGCTTGCTTTATTCCCAGCCCCAGCATTTT. The rearrangement uses TRBV5-6 and TRBJ1-5; no clear D. The CDR3 is 13 amino acids. Trimming stripped 1 base from V and 7 bases from J, with 9 bases between. The germline gives CDR1 SGHDT, CDR2 YYEEEE.